This T cell receptor beta chain was sequenced during a study of T cells in tuberculosis. About the study: In South Africa, adults with active tuberculosis were compared with IGRA-negative and latently infected IGRA-positive adolescents.

Broader study findings: Active tuberculosis patients had shorter CDR3-alpha; the beta difference was nonsignificant. Classification accuracy was around 90% (AUROC 0.85 to 0.95) with the GMM-specific repertoire.

Points on this clone: Its specificity is not known.

CDR1 is SGHRS, CDR2 YFSETQ, per germline. The CDR3 runs to 12 residues. V trimming: 2 bases; J trimming: 6 bases; junction bases outside the gene matches: 1. The method was immunoSEQ multiplex PCR; TCRdb's version includes in-frame clones alone and lacks a portion of them. The repertoire holds about 32,000 clones, with approximately 95% as singletons. The source material was PBMCs. The chain couples TRBV5-1 to TRBJ1-2; 7 positions match TRBD1. The receptor was isolated from a donor between 10 and 29 years old with latent tuberculosis or without tuberculosis infection. The CDR3 nucleotides read TGCGCCAGCAGCTTCCAGGGGGATGGCTACACCTTC. Amino acid sequence: CASSFQGDGYTF.